This T cell receptor (beta chain) was found in a study of OX40 agonist ivuxolimab in advanced cancers. About this clone: Its antigen is not known.

The CDR3 has 16 residues. Germline assignment: CDR1 KGHSH and CDR2 LQKENI. The V segment lost 2 bases and the J segment 5 bases; nucleotides outside the gene matches: 9. Points from the study as a whole: The study observed clonal expansion of CD4+ and CD8+ blood T cells by week 6 at 0.1 to 3.0 mg/kg.

TCRdb keeps only in-frame clones here, not all; method: immunoSEQ multiplex PCR. Of tens of thousands of clones listed, 89% are singletons. V usage is TRBV18 and J usage is TRBJ2-3, with TRBD2 matching 8 bases. The receptor was isolated from an adult with an advanced solid tumor such as melanoma, head and neck, liver or kidney cancer. The source material was CD4+ or CD8+ T cells sorted from blood, sampled in a trial of the OX40 agonist ivuxolimab. CDR3 sequence (DNA): TGTGCCAGCTCACCAGGTCTTGCGGGGGGATTAGATACGCAGTATTTT. This translates into CASSPGLAGGLDTQYF.